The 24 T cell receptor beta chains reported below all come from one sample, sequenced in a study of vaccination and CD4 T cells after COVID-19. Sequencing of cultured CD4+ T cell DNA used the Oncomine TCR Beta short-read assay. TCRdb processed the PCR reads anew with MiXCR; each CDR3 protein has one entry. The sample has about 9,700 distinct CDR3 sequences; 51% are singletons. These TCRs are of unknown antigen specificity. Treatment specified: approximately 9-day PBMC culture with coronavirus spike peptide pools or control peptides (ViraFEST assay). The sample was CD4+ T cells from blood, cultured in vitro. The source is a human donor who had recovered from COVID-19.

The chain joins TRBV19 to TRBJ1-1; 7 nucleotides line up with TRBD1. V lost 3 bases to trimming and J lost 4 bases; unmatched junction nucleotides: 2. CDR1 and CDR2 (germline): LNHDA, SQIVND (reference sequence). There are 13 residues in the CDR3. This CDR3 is CASSMTGSTEAFF. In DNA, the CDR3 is TGTGCCAGTAGTATGACAGGGAGCACTGAAGCTTTCTTT. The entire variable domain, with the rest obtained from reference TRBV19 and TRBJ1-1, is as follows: DGGITQSPKYLFRKEGQNVTLSCEQNLNHDAMYWYRQDPGQGLRLIYYSQIVNDFQKGDIAEGYSVSREKKESFPLTVTSAQKNPTAFYLCASSMTGSTEAFFGQGTRLTVV.

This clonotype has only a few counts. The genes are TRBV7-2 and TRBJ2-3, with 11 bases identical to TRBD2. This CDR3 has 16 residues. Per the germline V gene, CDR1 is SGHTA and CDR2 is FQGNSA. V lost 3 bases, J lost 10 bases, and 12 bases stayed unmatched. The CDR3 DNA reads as TGTGCCAGCAGCTTTAGCGGGGGGGCAGGGCATAAGGCGCAGTATTTT. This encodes CASSFSGGAGHKAQYF.

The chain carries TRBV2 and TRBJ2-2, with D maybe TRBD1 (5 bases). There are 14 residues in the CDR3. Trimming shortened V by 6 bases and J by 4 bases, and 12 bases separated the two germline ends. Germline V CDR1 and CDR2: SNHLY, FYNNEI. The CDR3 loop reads CASRQDWGTGELFF. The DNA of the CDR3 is TGTGCCAGCAGACAGGATTGGGGCACCGGGGAGCTGTTTTTT.

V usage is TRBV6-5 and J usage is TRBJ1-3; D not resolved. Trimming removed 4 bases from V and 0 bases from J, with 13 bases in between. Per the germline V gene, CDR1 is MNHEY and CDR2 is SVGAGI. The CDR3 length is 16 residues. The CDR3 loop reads CASSSSASGSGNTIYF. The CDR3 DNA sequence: TGTGCCAGCAGTTCTTCTGCCAGTGGCTCTGGAAACACCATATATTTT.

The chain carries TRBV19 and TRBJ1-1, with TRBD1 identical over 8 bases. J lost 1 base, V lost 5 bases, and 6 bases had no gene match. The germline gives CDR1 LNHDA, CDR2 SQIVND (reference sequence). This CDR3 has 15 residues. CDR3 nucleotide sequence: TGTGCCAGTAGTTCGCGGACAGGGCCGAACACTGAAGCTTTCTTT. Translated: CASSSRTGPNTEAFF.

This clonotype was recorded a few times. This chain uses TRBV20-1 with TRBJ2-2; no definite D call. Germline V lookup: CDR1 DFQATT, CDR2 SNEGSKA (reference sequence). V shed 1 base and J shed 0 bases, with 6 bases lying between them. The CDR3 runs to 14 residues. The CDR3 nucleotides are TGCAGTGCTAGAGGCCAGTCGAACACCGGGGAGCTGTTTTTT. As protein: CSARGQSNTGELFF.

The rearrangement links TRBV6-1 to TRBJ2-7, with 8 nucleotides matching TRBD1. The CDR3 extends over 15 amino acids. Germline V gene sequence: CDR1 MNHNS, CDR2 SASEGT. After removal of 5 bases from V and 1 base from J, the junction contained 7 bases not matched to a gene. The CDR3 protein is CASSTWDRRSYEQYF. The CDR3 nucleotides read TGTGCCAGCAGTACCTGGGACAGGAGGTCCTACGAGCAGTACTTC.

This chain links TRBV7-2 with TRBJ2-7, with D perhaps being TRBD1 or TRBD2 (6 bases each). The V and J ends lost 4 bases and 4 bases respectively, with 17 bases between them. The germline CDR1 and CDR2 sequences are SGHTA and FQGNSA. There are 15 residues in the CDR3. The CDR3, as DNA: TGTGCCAGCAGCTCGTACCGGGGGCCCACTTACGAGCAGTACTTC. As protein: CASSSYRGPTYEQYF.

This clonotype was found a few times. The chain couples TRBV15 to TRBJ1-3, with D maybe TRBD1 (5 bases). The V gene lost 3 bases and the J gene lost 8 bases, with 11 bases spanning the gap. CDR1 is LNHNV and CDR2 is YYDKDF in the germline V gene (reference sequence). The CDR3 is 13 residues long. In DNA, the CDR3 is TGTGCCACCAGCAGGGATCCCAGGGACACCATATATTTT. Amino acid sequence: CATSRDPRDTIYF.

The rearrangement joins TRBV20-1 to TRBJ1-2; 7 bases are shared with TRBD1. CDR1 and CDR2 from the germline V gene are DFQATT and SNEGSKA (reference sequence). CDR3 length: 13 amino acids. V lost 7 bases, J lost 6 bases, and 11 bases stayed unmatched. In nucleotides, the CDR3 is TGCAGTGTTTTGAAAGAGGGGGCGGATGGCTACACCTTC. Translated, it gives CSVLKEGADGYTF.

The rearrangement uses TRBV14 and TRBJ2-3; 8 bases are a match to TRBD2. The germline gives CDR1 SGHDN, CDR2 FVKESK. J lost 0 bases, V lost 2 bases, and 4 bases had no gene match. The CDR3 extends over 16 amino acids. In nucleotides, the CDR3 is TGTGCCAGCAGCCAACAACTAGCGGTCAGCACAGATACGCAGTATTTT. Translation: CASSQQLAVSTDTQYF.

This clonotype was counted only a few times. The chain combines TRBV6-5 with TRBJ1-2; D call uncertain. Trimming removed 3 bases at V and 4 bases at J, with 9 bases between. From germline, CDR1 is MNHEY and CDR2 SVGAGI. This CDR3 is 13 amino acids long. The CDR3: CASSYWEGYGYTF. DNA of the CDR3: TGTGCCAGCAGTTATTGGGAGGGCTATGGCTACACCTTC.

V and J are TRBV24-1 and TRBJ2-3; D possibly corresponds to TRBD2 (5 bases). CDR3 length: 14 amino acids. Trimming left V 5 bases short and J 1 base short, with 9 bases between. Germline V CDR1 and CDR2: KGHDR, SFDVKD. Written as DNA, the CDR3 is TGTGCCACCAGTGGCGGGCTAGGCACAGATACGCAGTATTTT. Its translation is CATSGGLGTDTQYF.

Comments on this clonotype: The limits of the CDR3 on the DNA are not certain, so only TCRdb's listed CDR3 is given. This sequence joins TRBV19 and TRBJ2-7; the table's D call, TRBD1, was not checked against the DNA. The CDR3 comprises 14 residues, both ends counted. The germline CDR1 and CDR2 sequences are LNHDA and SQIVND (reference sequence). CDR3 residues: CASTTTWGHGTEYF.

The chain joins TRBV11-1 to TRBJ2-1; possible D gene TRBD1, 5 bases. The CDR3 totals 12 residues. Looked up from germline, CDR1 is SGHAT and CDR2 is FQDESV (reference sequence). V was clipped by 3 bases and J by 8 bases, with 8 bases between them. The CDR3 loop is CASSFGADEQFF. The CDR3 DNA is TGTGCCAGCAGCTTTGGGGCGGATGAGCAGTTCTTC.

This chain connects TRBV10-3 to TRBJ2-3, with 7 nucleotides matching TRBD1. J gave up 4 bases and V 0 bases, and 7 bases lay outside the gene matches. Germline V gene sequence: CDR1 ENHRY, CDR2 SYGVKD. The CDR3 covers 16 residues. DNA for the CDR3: TGTGCCATCAGTGAGTCGAAGGGGGCGGTGGCAGATACGCAGTATTTT. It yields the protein CAISESKGAVADTQYF.

CDR3 protein: CASSLVGTGNNQPQHF. The CDR3 coding sequence is TGTGCCAGCAGCTTAGTGGGGACAGGGAACAATCAGCCCCAGCATTTT. The rearrangement joins TRBV7-2 to TRBJ1-5, with TRBD1 matching 9 bases. The CDR3 is 16 residues long. J lost 3 bases, V lost 1 base, and 4 bases had no gene match. Germline CDR1 is SGHTA and CDR2 is FQGNSA.

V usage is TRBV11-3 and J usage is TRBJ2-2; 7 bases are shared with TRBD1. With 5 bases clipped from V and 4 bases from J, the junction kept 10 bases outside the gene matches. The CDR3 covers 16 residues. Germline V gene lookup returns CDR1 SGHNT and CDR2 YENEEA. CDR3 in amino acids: CASSPQTGSGTGELFF. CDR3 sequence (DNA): TGTGCCAGCAGCCCTCAGACAGGGAGTGGCACCGGGGAGCTGTTTTTT. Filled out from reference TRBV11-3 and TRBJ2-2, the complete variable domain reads EAGVVQSPRYKIIEKKQPVAFWCNPISGHNTLYWYLQNLGQGPELLIRYENEEAVDDSQLPKDRFSAERLKGVDSTLKIQPAELGDSAVYLCASSPQTGSGTGELFFGEGSRLTVL.

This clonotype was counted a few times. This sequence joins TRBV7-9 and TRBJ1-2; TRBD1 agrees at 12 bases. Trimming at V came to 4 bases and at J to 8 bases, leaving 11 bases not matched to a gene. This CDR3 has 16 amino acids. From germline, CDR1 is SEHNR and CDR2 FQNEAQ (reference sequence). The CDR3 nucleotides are TGTGCCAGCAGCTCTCCCGGGACAGGGGGCGCTTGGGGCTACACCTTC. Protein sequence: CASSSPGTGGAWGYTF.

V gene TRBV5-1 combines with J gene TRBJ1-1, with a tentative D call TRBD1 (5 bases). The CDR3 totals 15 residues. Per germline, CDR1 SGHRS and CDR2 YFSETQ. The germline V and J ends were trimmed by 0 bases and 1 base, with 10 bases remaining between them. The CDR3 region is CASSLAGGSNTEAFF. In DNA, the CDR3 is TGCGCCAGCAGCTTGGCCGGGGGTTCGAACACTGAAGCTTTCTTT.

The CDR3 loop reads CASSLESLGETQYF. The CDR3 region has the DNA TGTGCCAGCAGCTTAGAGTCCCTGGGGGAGACCCAGTACTTC. The chain carries TRBV7-9 and TRBJ2-5; D not resolved. The V end was cut by 1 base, the J end by 5 bases, with 11 bases between. The CDR3 spans 14 residues. Germline V lookup: CDR1 SEHNR, CDR2 FQNEAQ (reference sequence). The complete variable domain, with remaining parts taken from reference TRBV7-9 and TRBJ2-5, reads DTGVSQNPRHKITKRGQNVTFRCDPISEHNRLYWYRQTLGQGPEFLTYFQNEAQLEKSRLLSDRFSAERPKGSFSTLEIQRTEQGDSAMYLCASSLESLGETQYFGPGTRLLVL.

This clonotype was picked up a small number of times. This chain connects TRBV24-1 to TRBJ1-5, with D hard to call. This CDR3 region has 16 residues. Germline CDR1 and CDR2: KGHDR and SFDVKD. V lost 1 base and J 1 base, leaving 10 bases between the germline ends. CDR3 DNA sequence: TGTGCCACCAGTGATTTCGGAGTACGGAGCAATCAGCCCCAGCATTTT. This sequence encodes CATSDFGVRSNQPQHF.

The CDR3 protein is CASSVGTASMGYGYTF. The CDR3 DNA reads TGTGCCAGCAGCGTAGGGACCGCCTCCATGGGGTATGGCTACACCTTC. The chain links TRBV9 to TRBJ1-2; D is undetermined. Trimming pared 0 bases from V and 5 bases from J, leaving 17 bases between. Per germline, CDR1 SGDLS and CDR2 YYNGEE. The CDR3 contains 16 residues.

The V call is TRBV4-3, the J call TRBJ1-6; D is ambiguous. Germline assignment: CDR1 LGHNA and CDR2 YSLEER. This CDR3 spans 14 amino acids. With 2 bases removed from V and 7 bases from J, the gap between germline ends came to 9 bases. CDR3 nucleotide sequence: TGCGCCAGCAGCCAATGGACGCACAATTCACCCCTCCACTTT. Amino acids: CASSQWTHNSPLHF.